The 30 T cell receptor beta chains in this list originate from one sample, sequenced in a study of blood T cell repertoires in COVID-19. Method: immunoSEQ multiplex PCR; TCRdb's copy keeps in-frame clones and lacks some. This table holds more than 70,000 clones, 65% to 85% found once. Specimen: peripheral blood. The receptors stem from a woman older than 75 with active or convalescent COVID-19.

This rearrangement joins TRBV20-1 to TRBJ1-3, with D unclear. The germline V and J ends were trimmed by 3 bases and 4 bases, with 4 bases remaining between them. Per germline, CDR1 DFQATT and CDR2 SNEGSKA (reference sequence). The CDR3 has 11 amino acids. The CDR3 spells CSASQGNTIYF. The DNA of the CDR3 is TGCAGTGCTAGTCAGGGAAACACCATATATTTT.

This clone is a singleton in its sample. The chain couples TRBV7-2 to TRBJ2-1, with TRBD2 identical over 9 bases. J lost 2 bases, V lost 5 bases, and 4 bases had no gene match. The CDR3 loop spans 15 amino acids. Germline lookup yields CDR1 SGHTA and CDR2 FQGNSA. Written as DNA, the CDR3 is TGTGCCAGCAGCGGAGAGCGGGAGGCCTACAATGAGCAGTTCTTC. Protein product: CASSGEREAYNEQFF.

The chain is built from TRBV19 and TRBJ1-2; weak D call: TRBD1 (6 bases). CDR1 is LNHDA, CDR2 SQIVND, per germline (reference sequence). This CDR3 is 15 amino acids long. V was trimmed by 7 bases and J by 7 bases, leaving 22 bases between them. In DNA, the CDR3 is TGTGCCAGTAAGATCATGCCAGGACAGCCTAGTGGCTACACCTTC. As protein: CASKIMPGQPSGYTF. Combining the CDR3 with reference TRBV19 and TRBJ1-2 gives the whole variable domain DGGITQSPKYLFRKEGQNVTLSCEQNLNHDAMYWYRQDPGQGLRLIYYSQIVNDFQKGDIAEGYSVSREKKESFPLTVTSAQKNPTAFYLCASKIMPGQPSGYTFGSGTRLTVV.

This chain joins TRBV30 and TRBJ2-2, with 9 nucleotides matching TRBD1. V lost 2 bases and J lost 6; bases outside the gene matches: 10. CDR1 GTSNPN and CDR2 SVGIG come from the germline V gene (reference sequence). This CDR3 has 16 residues. The CDR3: CAWSKPGQGFAGELFF. The CDR3 DNA reads as TGTGCCTGGAGTAAACCGGGACAGGGCTTTGCCGGGGAGCTGTTTTTT.

The CDR3 DNA reads TGCAGTGCTGAGTCCAGGTACGAGCAGTACTTC. Protein sequence: CSAESRYEQYF. The chain carries TRBV20-1 and TRBJ2-7; unclear D gene. The V gene lost 5 bases and the J gene lost 4 bases, with 9 bases spanning the gap. The V gene's germline CDR1 is DFQATT and CDR2 SNEGSKA (reference sequence). This CDR3 contains 11 residues.

The V and J genes are TRBV28 and TRBJ1-1, with 7 positions matching TRBD1. With 6 bases clipped from V and 5 bases from J, the junction kept 9 bases outside the gene matches. This CDR3 is 14 amino acids long. Germline CDR1 MDHEN, CDR2 SYDVKM. The CDR3 reads CASRSHNRGTEAFF. The CDR3 DNA reads as TGTGCCAGCAGGTCCCATAACAGGGGTACTGAAGCTTTCTTT.

The chain combines TRBV21-1 with TRBJ1-6; the listed D gene, TRBD1, was not tested against the DNA. TRBV21-1 is shown as a pseudogene. The CDR3 contains 12 residues. CDR3 sequence (DNA): TGTGCCAGAGACAGGGGACCTTCACCCCTCCACTTT. It yields the protein CARDRGPSPLHF.

The gene calls are TRBV4-1 and TRBJ1-1, with unresolved D. The CDR3 covers 14 residues. Germline V gives CDR1 MGHRA, CDR2 YSYEKL. Trimming pared 1 base from V and 5 bases from J, leaving 11 bases between. CDR3 DNA sequence: TGCGCCAGCAGCCAAGTTGCCCTGAGGACTGAAGCTTTCTTT. This gives the protein CASSQVALRTEAFF.

The chain employs TRBV12-3 or TRBV12-4 and TRBJ1-5; D gene ambiguous. The CDR3 is 12 amino acids. The ends were cut back, 5 bases at V and 7 bases at J, with 9 bases in the middle. The CDR3 nucleotides are TGTGCCAGCAGTGACTATGAGCAGCCCCAGCATTTT. It is translated as CASSDYEQPQHF.

This rearrangement joins TRBV9 to TRBJ2-2; 7 positions agree with TRBD2. Germline CDR1 and CDR2: SGDLS and YYNGEE. With V trimmed by 4 bases and J by 5 bases, 5 bases remained unmatched. There are 14 residues in the CDR3. CDR3 region: CASSILSGTGELFF. In DNA form, the CDR3 reads TGTGCCAGCAGCATCCTTAGCGGGACCGGGGAGCTGTTTTTT.

The chain has TRBV5-4 and TRBJ2-5; D not resolved. CDR3 size: 14 residues. Germline CDR1 and CDR2: SGHNT and YYREEE (reference sequence). Between the trimmed V and J ends, which lost 0 bases and 3 bases, there was a span of 9 bases. CDR3 sequence: CASSLEQRKETQYF. The CDR3 coding sequence is TGTGCCAGCAGCTTGGAACAACGAAAAGAGACCCAGTACTTC.

This rearrangement joins TRBV19 to TRBJ2-1; maybe TRBD2 (6 bases). Trimming shortened V by 1 base and J by 7 bases, and 14 bases separated the two germline ends. The germline V gene has CDR1 LNHDA and CDR2 SQIVND (reference sequence). This CDR3 spans 15 amino acids. In DNA form, the CDR3 reads TGTGCCAGTAGTATAGCGGGAGCAGAAAGGAATGAGCAGTTCTTC. Translated: CASSIAGAERNEQFF.

The V call is TRBV2, the J call TRBJ2-7; possible D gene TRBD2, 7 bases. With 4 bases removed from V and 5 bases from J, the gap between germline ends came to 12 bases. Germline V gene data show CDR1 as SNHLY and CDR2 as FYNNEI. This CDR3 contains 13 residues. CDR3: CASSVRGANEQYF. CDR3 nucleotide sequence: TGTGCCAGCAGTGTTCGGGGGGCAAACGAGCAGTACTTC.

The sample holds one count of this clone. The gene calls are TRBV18 and TRBJ2-7; TRBD1 might be the D (5 bases). CDR3 length: 13 amino acids. The germline V gene encodes CDR1 KGHSH and CDR2 LQKENI. V lost 3 bases and J lost 3, with 9 bases in between. CDR3 nucleotides: TGTGCCAGCTCACCCCAAGGGGACTACGAGCAGTACTTC. It translates to CASSPQGDYEQYF.

In its sample, this clone was seen a few times. The chain couples TRBV19 to TRBJ1-2; TRBD1 is a possible D gene (5 bases). V dropped 3 bases and J dropped 3 bases, with 14 bases sitting between them. CDR3 length equals 15 residues. CDR1 LNHDA and CDR2 SQIVND come from the germline V gene (reference sequence). The CDR3 region has the DNA TGTGCCAGTAGTATGGGCCGGCAGGGCGACTATGGCTACACCTTC. It is translated as CASSMGRQGDYGYTF.

The CDR3 DNA sequence: TGCGCCAGCAGACAAGACAGTACAAGAGAAGCTTTCTTT. The encoded protein is CASRQDSTREAFF. The chain combines TRBV10-1 with TRBJ1-1; D possibly corresponds to TRBD1 (5 bases). V was trimmed by 6 bases and J by 8 bases, leaving 16 bases between them. This CDR3 contains 13 residues. Germline CDR1 WNHNN, CDR2 SYGVQD (reference sequence).

V is TRBV28 and J is TRBJ1-6, with 7 bases fitting TRBD1. Trimming took 6 bases from V and 10 from J; bases not matched to a gene: 9. From germline, CDR1 is MDHEN and CDR2 SYDVKM. The CDR3 is 14 residues long. CDR3: CASSVDRLTSPLHF. CDR3 DNA sequence: TGTGCCAGCAGCGTGGACAGGTTAACCTCACCCCTCCACTTT.

V is TRBV19 and J is TRBJ1-3; 7 bases fit TRBD1. V was clipped by 3 bases and J by 2 bases; unmatched bases: 10. CDR3 length: 17 amino acids. Germline lookup yields CDR1 LNHDA and CDR2 SQIVND (reference sequence). The CDR3 loop reads CASSIRGDSSAGNTIYF. The CDR3 DNA follows: TGTGCCAGTAGTATTCGAGGGGACAGTTCCGCTGGAAACACCATATATTTT.

J is TRBJ1-1 and V is TRBV7-9; TRBD1 aligns across 9 bases. Germline V gene sequence: CDR1 SEHNR, CDR2 FQNEAQ (reference sequence). V shed 4 bases, J shed 6 bases, and the junction held 3 bases outside the gene matches. The CDR3 covers 13 residues. CDR3 loop: CASSSTGGSEAFF. The DNA for the CDR3 is TGTGCCAGCAGCTCGACAGGGGGGTCTGAAGCTTTCTTT.

About this clone: The same CDR3 is also encoded by other DNA sequences in this sample. The chain carries TRBV5-1 and TRBJ1-4, with TRBD1 matching 8 bases. J was trimmed by 5 bases and V by 5 bases; bases with no gene match: 8. The CDR3 totals 15 residues. The V gene's germline CDR1 is SGHRS and CDR2 YFSETQ. CDR3 loop: CASSLTGTGNEKLFF. The CDR3 nucleotides read TGCGCCAGCAGTCTCACGGGGACAGGAAATGAAAAACTGTTTTTT.

The chain is built from TRBV4-2 and TRBJ2-3; 8 bases are a match to TRBD2. Trimming cost V 5 bases and J 1 base; bases outside gene matches: 11. This CDR3 spans 17 amino acids. Germline V gene sequence: CDR1 LGHNA, CDR2 YNFKEQ. CDR3 in amino acids: CASSYSGAERGTDTQYF. CDR3 nucleotide sequence: TGTGCCAGCAGCTATAGCGGGGCAGAAAGGGGCACAGATACGCAGTATTTT.

J is TRBJ2-5 and V is TRBV13; the D gene is possibly TRBD1 (5 bases). V was shortened by 1 base and J by 9 bases, with 18 bases between the two germline ends. Germline V gives CDR1 PRHDT, CDR2 FYEKMQ (reference sequence). This CDR3 is built from 15 residues. The CDR3 spells CASSLEGTGQVAQYF. CDR3 in DNA: TGTGCCAGCAGCTTAGAGGGTACAGGCCAGGTGGCCCAGTACTTC.

The chain recombines TRBV24-1 with TRBJ2-3; no clear D gene. V shed 3 bases and J shed 6 bases, with 12 bases lying between them. The germline V gene encodes CDR1 KGHDR and CDR2 SFDVKD. The CDR3 has 14 amino acids. The CDR3 sequence is CATSDPKSADTQYF. CDR3 nucleotides: TGTGCCACCAGTGATCCCAAGAGTGCGGATACGCAGTATTTT.

Notes on this clone: Distinct nucleotide sequences in the sample also encode this CDR3. The chain couples TRBV6-6 to TRBJ1-3, with unresolved D. V lost 6 bases and J 1 base, leaving 10 bases between the germline ends. The CDR3 spans 14 residues. Germline values: CDR1 MNHNY, CDR2 SVGAGI (reference sequence). The CDR3 region has the DNA TGTGCCAGCAGGACCGACACGTCTGGAAACACCATATATTTT. Amino acid sequence: CASRTDTSGNTIYF.

In its sample, this clone was seen a few times. The rearrangement joins TRBV4-3 to TRBJ1-1; the D gene is possibly TRBD1 (5 bases). Germline V gene data show CDR1 as LGHNA and CDR2 as YSLEER. The CDR3 contains 13 residues. The germline V and J ends were trimmed by 4 bases and 8 bases, with 14 bases remaining between them. The DNA of the CDR3 is TGCGCCAGCAGCCCAGCCAGAGACAGAGAAGCTTTCTTT. It encodes CASSPARDREAFF.

A few counts support this clone. The chain couples TRBV6-5 to TRBJ2-7; 11 nucleotides align to TRBD1. With V trimmed by 6 bases and J by 4 bases, 5 bases remained unmatched. This CDR3 has 14 residues. Germline-derived CDR1 and CDR2 are MNHEY and SVGAGI. CDR3 bases: TGTGCCAGCAGGGGGACAGGGGGTAGGTACGAGCAGTACTTC. Amino acid sequence: CASRGTGGRYEQYF.

The CDR3 spells CASSWGGFSSYGYTF. As DNA, the CDR3 is TGCGCCAGCAGCTGGGGGGGCTTTAGTTCCTATGGCTACACCTTC. V gene TRBV5-1 combines with J gene TRBJ1-2, with D possibly TRBD1 on 6 matching bases. Trimming left V 3 bases short and J 4 bases short, with 16 bases between. The length of the CDR3 is 15 residues. CDR1 is SGHRS and CDR2 is YFSETQ in the germline V gene.

The V and J genes are TRBV19 and TRBJ2-2; TRBD2 matches 9 bases. With 2 bases clipped from V and 4 bases from J, the junction kept 5 bases outside the gene matches. This CDR3 spans 16 amino acids. Germline V gene data show CDR1 as LNHDA and CDR2 as SQIVND (reference sequence). The CDR3 loop reads CASSISASGVTGELFF. The CDR3 DNA follows: TGTGCCAGTAGTATATCGGCTAGCGGGGTCACCGGGGAGCTGTTTTTT.

This clone turned up a few times. This chain joins TRBV30 and TRBJ1-3; no clear D. V gave up 4 bases and J gave up 0 bases, with 19 bases separating them. The CDR3 consists of 17 residues. The germline V gene encodes CDR1 GTSNPN and CDR2 SVGIG (reference sequence). Here the CDR3 reads CAWTPAWRVSSGNTIYF. The CDR3 region has the DNA TGTGCCTGGACCCCGGCGTGGAGGGTGAGCTCTGGAAACACCATATATTTT.

The chain joins TRBV11-3 to TRBJ2-1, with D unresolved. V lost 0 bases and J 4 bases, leaving 16 bases between the germline ends. CDR1 and CDR2 (germline): SGHNT, YENEEA. The CDR3 runs 17 residues. As DNA, the CDR3 is TGTGCCAGCAGCTTAGAGGGTGCCAGCCCACAGTACAATGAGCAGTTCTTC. Translating gives CASSLEGASPQYNEQFF.